These 20 T cell receptor beta chains were all obtained from the same sample, sequenced in a study of shared clonotypes between healthy human individuals. TCRdb keeps only in-frame clones here, not all; method: immunoSEQ multiplex PCR. The table has roughly 2.6 million clones, about 92% seen once; the top ten hold around 0.15%. The sample comprised naive CD4+ T cells sorted from blood. The subset: CD45RA+ positively selected. These receptors came from a young man in good health.

The J gene is TRBJ2-1, the V gene TRBV7-8, with 7 bases identical to TRBD2. Trimming cost V 2 bases and J 9 bases; bases outside gene matches: 13. The CDR3 is 16 amino acids. The germline V gene has CDR1 SGHVS and CDR2 FQNEAQ. The CDR3 loop reads CASSLTPREVRGEQFF. The CDR3 DNA is TGTGCCAGCAGCTTAACTCCTCGGGAGGTTAGGGGTGAGCAGTTCTTC.

The sample holds one count of this clone. This chain joins TRBV18 and TRBJ1-1; 10 nucleotides align to TRBD1. V trimming: 3 bases; J trimming: 11 bases; junction bases outside the gene matches: 15. The CDR3 runs 16 residues. CDR1 is KGHSH, CDR2 LQKENI, per germline. CDR3 sequence: CASSPYGPGQGLIAFF. DNA for the CDR3: TGTGCCAGCTCACCTTACGGCCCGGGACAGGGGCTTATTGCTTTCTTT.

This rearrangement joins TRBV2 to TRBJ1-4; 7 bases map to TRBD1. CDR3 size: 15 residues. J gave up 8 bases and V 2 bases, and 8 bases lay outside the gene matches. The germline CDR1 and CDR2 sequences are SNHLY and FYNNEI. The CDR3 DNA sequence: TGTGCCAGCAGTGAAATCAGGGGGACGGCAGAAAAACTGTTTTTT. Its protein product is CASSEIRGTAEKLFF.

This rearrangement joins TRBV9 to TRBJ2-3, with TRBD2 matching 7 bases. CDR1 and CDR2 from the germline V gene are SGDLS and YYNGEE. The CDR3 extends over 15 amino acids. The J segment lost 2 bases and the V segment lost 3 bases, leaving 6 bases of the junction unmatched. Written as DNA, the CDR3 is TGTGCCAGCAGCGCCGGGACTACAGACACAGATACGCAGTATTTT. Its translation: CASSAGTTDTDTQYF.

As regards this clone: One junction end disagrees with the germline gene, perhaps due to a read error. The V call is TRBV19, the J call TRBJ2-3, with a weak D call TRBD1 (6 bases). This CDR3 spans 15 amino acids. Germline V CDR1 and CDR2: LNHDA, SQIVND (reference sequence). Here the CDR3 reads CASRISDRSTDTQYF. For the CDR3, the DNA is TGTGCCAGTCGTATCTCGGACAGATCCACAGATACGCAGTATTTT.

On this clone itself: Other DNA sequences from this sample encode an identical CDR3 as well. This sequence joins TRBV19 and TRBJ2-5, with 7 nucleotides matching TRBD1. Germline V gene data show CDR1 as LNHDA and CDR2 as SQIVND (reference sequence). The CDR3 contains 13 residues. With 4 bases clipped from V and 2 bases from J, the junction kept 1 base outside the gene matches. CDR3 region: CASSRQGQETQYF. In DNA, the CDR3 is TGTGCCAGTAGTAGACAGGGTCAAGAGACCCAGTACTTC.

The V gene is TRBV7-2, the J gene TRBJ2-7; no clear D. The CDR3 has 14 amino acids. V was trimmed by 6 bases and J by 2 bases, leaving 14 bases between them. CDR1 and CDR2 (germline): SGHTA, FQGNSA. The CDR3 reads CASSLWPPPYEQYF. CDR3 bases: TGTGCCAGCAGTCTCTGGCCGCCTCCCTACGAGCAGTACTTC.

The gene calls are TRBV7-2 and TRBJ2-1, with a weak D call TRBD1 (6 bases). The CDR3 is 16 amino acids. V was clipped by 4 bases and J by 2 bases, with 15 bases between them. Germline assignment: CDR1 SGHTA and CDR2 FQGNSA. CDR3 sequence reads: CASSSPTGHPYNEQFF. As DNA, the CDR3 is TGTGCCAGCAGCTCACCTACAGGGCACCCCTACAATGAGCAGTTCTTC.

The chain joins TRBV7-9 to TRBJ1-2, with TRBD1 matching over 9 bases. V lost 4 bases and J lost 8; bases outside the gene matches: 11. The CDR3 sequence is 15 residues long. CDR1 is SEHNR and CDR2 is FQNEAQ in the germline V gene (reference sequence). The DNA of the CDR3 is TGTGCCAGCAGCTCCCAGGGGGGACAGGGCAGAGGCTACACCTTC. As protein: CASSSQGGQGRGYTF.

This clone was seen once. The junction departs from the called germline gene at one end, perhaps through a read error. The chain carries TRBV7-7 and TRBJ2-5, with 12 bases fitting TRBD2. Germline V CDR1 and CDR2: SSHAT, FNYEAQ (reference sequence). This CDR3 contains 14 residues. CDR3 sequence reads: CASSFGLAGETQYF. CDR3 DNA: TGTGCTAGCAGCTTTGGACTAGCGGGGGAGACCCAGTACTTC.

CDR3 residues: CASSLGTSLFYEQYF. In nucleotides, the CDR3 is TGTGCCAGCAGTTTAGGGACTAGCCTTTTCTACGAGCAGTACTTC. The V and J genes are TRBV28 and TRBJ2-7; 9 nucleotides align to TRBD2. Germline loops: CDR1 MDHEN, CDR2 SYDVKM. The length of the CDR3 is 15 residues. The junction had 5 bases not matched to a gene; V was cut back by 2 bases and J by 3 bases. The full variable domain, its missing parts supplied by reference TRBV28 and TRBJ2-7, is DVKVTQSSRYLVKRTGEKVFLECVQDMDHENMFWYRQDPGLGLRLIYFSYDVKMKEKGDIPEGYSVSREKKERFSLILESASTNQTSMYLCASSLGTSLFYEQYFGPGTRLTVT.

The rearrangement joins TRBV21-1 to TRBJ2-7. TRBV21-1 is classified as a pseudogene. This CDR3 is built from 19 residues. The CDR3 DNA sequence: TGTGCCAGCAGCAAAGGGCTCGTTTGGTGGGCAGCGAAAGGCTACGAGCAGTACTTC. It is translated as CASSKGLVWWAAKGYEQYF.

V and J are TRBV4-1 and TRBJ1-1, with D unclear. In germline, CDR1 is MGHRA, CDR2 YSYEKL. The CDR3 loop spans 13 amino acids. The V gene lost 1 base and the J gene lost 6 bases, with 9 bases spanning the gap. The CDR3 coding sequence is TGCGCCAGCAGCCAAGCATCGATCTCTGAAGCTTTCTTT. This encodes CASSQASISEAFF.

V usage is TRBV18 and J usage is TRBJ2-7, with D possibly TRBD1 on 5 matching bases. Trimming removed 5 bases from V and 6 bases from J, with 14 bases in between. Per the germline V gene, CDR1 is KGHSH and CDR2 is LQKENI. The CDR3 length is 13 residues. The CDR3 loop is CASSGQGTGEQYF. In DNA form, the CDR3 reads TGTGCCAGCTCAGGGCAGGGCACCGGCGAGCAGTACTTC.

The rearrangement uses TRBV10-3 and TRBJ2-3; D is unclear. Germline V gene sequence: CDR1 ENHRY, CDR2 SYGVKD. This CDR3 is built from 16 residues. V was clipped by 6 bases and J by 0 bases, with 16 bases between them. The CDR3 loop reads CAIRSFGPPSTDTQYF. In DNA, the CDR3 is TGTGCCATCAGGTCCTTTGGACCGCCTAGCACAGATACGCAGTATTTT.

The genes are TRBV29-1 and TRBJ1-2; 8 nucleotides agree with TRBD1. There are 13 residues in the CDR3. Germline lookup yields CDR1 SQVTM and CDR2 ANQGSEA. J gave up 4 bases and V 4 bases, and 5 bases lay outside the gene matches. The DNA of the CDR3 is TGCAGCGTTGCAGGGGGCGAGAGCTATGGCTACACCTTC. It yields the protein CSVAGGESYGYTF.

V and J are TRBV9 and TRBJ2-2; TRBD1 matches 8 bases. The J segment lost 6 bases and the V segment lost 6 bases, leaving 4 bases of the junction unmatched. This CDR3 is 13 amino acids long. Germline-derived CDR1 and CDR2 are SGDLS and YYNGEE. The CDR3 loop is CASTKTGAGELFF. Written as DNA, the CDR3 is TGTGCCAGCACGAAGACAGGGGCCGGGGAGCTGTTTTTT.

The V gene is TRBV6-1, the J gene TRBJ1-4, with D possibly being TRBD1 (5 bases). The CDR3 extends over 13 amino acids. The V end lost 9 bases, the J end lost 12 bases, and 20 bases lay between the germline ends. Germline V gene data show CDR1 as MNHNS and CDR2 as SASEGT. The CDR3, as DNA: TGTGCCAGTTCGGCCCCGGGCAGGGAACAACTGTTTTTT. Translation gives CASSAPGREQLFF.

The rearrangement uses TRBV6-6 and TRBJ2-2, with TRBD2 identical over 9 bases. The CDR3 contains 15 residues. The germline V gene has CDR1 MNHNY and CDR2 SVGAGI (reference sequence). Losses at the gene ends were 7 bases for V and 5 bases for J; bases not matched to a gene: 8. The DNA for the CDR3 is TGTGCCAGCATAGGGGCCAGCGGGGGGACCGGGGAGCTGTTTTTT. Translating it yields CASIGASGGTGELFF.

V is TRBV19 and J is TRBJ1-6; 8 bases align to TRBD1. CDR1 and CDR2 (germline): LNHDA, SQIVND (reference sequence). The CDR3 is 14 amino acids. V was pared by 2 bases and J by 11 bases, with 5 bases of the junction left unmatched. The CDR3 region has the DNA TGTGCCAGTAGTATACAGGGGGCGTCGACACCCCTCCACTTT. This encodes CASSIQGASTPLHF.